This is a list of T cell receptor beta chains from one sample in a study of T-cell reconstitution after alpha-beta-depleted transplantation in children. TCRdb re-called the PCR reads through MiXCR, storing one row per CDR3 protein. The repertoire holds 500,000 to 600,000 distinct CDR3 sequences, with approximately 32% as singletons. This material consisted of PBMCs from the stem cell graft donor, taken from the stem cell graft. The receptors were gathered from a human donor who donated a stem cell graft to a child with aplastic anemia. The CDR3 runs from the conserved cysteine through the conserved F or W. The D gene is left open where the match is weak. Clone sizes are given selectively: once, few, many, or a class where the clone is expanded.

cdr3_nt: TGTGCCAGCAGCGTTCAAGGCTCCGTCCCCTCACCCCTCCACTTT
cdr3_aa: CASSVQGSVPSPLHF
d_call: -
j_call: TRBJ1-6
clone_size: -
v_call: TRBV9
cdr3_length: 15

cdr3_nt: TGTGCCAGCAGCTTAATGGGGCTAGCGCCAGATACGCAGTATTTT
cdr3_aa: CASSLMGLAPDTQYF
d_call: -
j_call: TRBJ2-3
clone_size: -
v_call: TRBV7-2
cdr3_length: 15

cdr3_nt: TGTGCCATCAGTGAGATGGCGTACACAGATACGCAGTATTTT
cdr3_aa: CAISEMAYTDTQYF
d_call: -
j_call: TRBJ2-3
clone_size: -
v_call: TRBV10-3
cdr3_length: 14

cdr3_nt: TGTGCCAGTAGTACTGGGACAGGGGGGTCCTACGAGCAGTACTTC
cdr3_aa: CASSTGTGGSYEQYF
d_call: TRBD1
j_call: TRBJ2-7
clone_size: -
v_call: TRBV19
cdr3_length: 15

cdr3_nt: TGCGCCAGCAGCCAAGATTTAGTAGGGTATGGGGGCTACACCTTC
cdr3_aa: CASSQDLVGYGGYTF
d_call: -
j_call: TRBJ1-2
clone_size: few
v_call: TRBV4-3
cdr3_length: 15

cdr3_nt: TGTGCCAGTATGGAGCCTAGCGGGAGGTACCATGAGCAGTTCTTC
cdr3_aa: CASMEPSGRYHEQFF
d_call: TRBD2
j_call: TRBJ2-1
clone_size: -
v_call: TRBV19
cdr3_length: 15

cdr3_nt: TGTGCCAGCAGCTTAGATTGGGACAGGGCTCTGCAGTACTTC
cdr3_aa: CASSLDWDRALQYF
d_call: TRBD1
j_call: TRBJ2-7
clone_size: many
v_call: TRBV7-2
cdr3_length: 14

cdr3_nt: TGTGCCAGCAGTTACCTCTGGATAGCGGGAGGGAGGTATGACTACAATGAGCAGTTCTTC
cdr3_aa: CASSYLWIAGGRYDYNEQFF
d_call: TRBD2
j_call: TRBJ2-1
clone_size: few
v_call: TRBV6-2/TRBV6-3
cdr3_length: 20

cdr3_nt: TGTGCCAGCAGCGTAGCGGGAGGGCCTAGAGAGACCCAGTACTTC
cdr3_aa: CASSVAGGPRETQYF
d_call: TRBD2
j_call: TRBJ2-5
clone_size: -
v_call: TRBV9
cdr3_length: 15

cdr3_nt: TGTGCCAGCAGTTATCCTCACCGACTATCCAATGAGCAGTTCTTC
cdr3_aa: CASSYPHRLSNEQFF
d_call: -
j_call: TRBJ2-1
clone_size: -
v_call: TRBV6-9
cdr3_length: 15

cdr3_nt: TGCGCCAGCAGCTTGGTGCGGGAGGGCCATGAGCAGTTCTTC
cdr3_aa: CASSLVREGHEQFF
d_call: TRBD2
j_call: TRBJ2-1
clone_size: few
v_call: TRBV5-1
cdr3_length: 14

cdr3_nt: TGCGCCAGCAGCAGGGGGGTAGGGGCGTCGTCTGGCAATCAGCCCCAGCATTTT
cdr3_aa: CASSRGVGASSGNQPQHF
d_call: -
j_call: TRBJ1-5
clone_size: few
v_call: TRBV5-1
cdr3_length: 18

cdr3_nt: TGTGCCAGCAGCGAATCCTGGGCGTCAGCAACTAATGAAAAACTGTTTTTT
cdr3_aa: CASSESWASATNEKLFF
d_call: -
j_call: TRBJ1-4
clone_size: few
v_call: TRBV7-8
cdr3_length: 17

cdr3_nt: TGTGCCAGCAGCCAAGATATGAGCGGGAGTTCACTTAACGATGAGCAGTTCTTC
cdr3_aa: CASSQDMSGSSLNDEQFF
d_call: TRBD2
j_call: TRBJ2-1
clone_size: -
v_call: TRBV4-2
cdr3_length: 18

cdr3_nt: TGTGCCAGTACCCACGAGGGAATGAATTCACCCCTCCACTTT
cdr3_aa: CASTHEGMNSPLHF
d_call: -
j_call: TRBJ1-6
clone_size: -
v_call: TRBV28
cdr3_length: 14

cdr3_nt: TGTGCCAGCAGCTTTACTCCCGGGACAACAAATGAAGCTTTCTTT
cdr3_aa: CASSFTPGTTNEAFF
d_call: -
j_call: TRBJ1-1
clone_size: once
v_call: TRBV7-2
cdr3_length: 15

cdr3_nt: TGTGCCACCAATCGCCAAGGGACGGGGCGCGAGCAGTACTTC
cdr3_aa: CATNRQGTGREQYF
d_call: -
j_call: TRBJ2-7
clone_size: -
v_call: TRBV7-2
cdr3_length: 14

cdr3_nt: TGCAGCGTTGGGACTAGCGGGAGGGGGAGGGAGACCCAGTACTTC
cdr3_aa: CSVGTSGRGRETQYF
d_call: TRBD2
j_call: TRBJ2-5
clone_size: -
v_call: TRBV29-1
cdr3_length: 15

cdr3_nt: TGCAGCGTTGAAGATCGAGGGAGGGCTCACGGGGAGCTGTTTTTT
cdr3_aa: CSVEDRGRAHGELFF
d_call: TRBD2
j_call: TRBJ2-2
clone_size: few
v_call: TRBV29-1
cdr3_length: 15

cdr3_nt: TGTGCCAGCAGATCGACTAGCCGAGAGACCCAGTACTTC
cdr3_aa: CASRSTSRETQYF
d_call: TRBD2
j_call: TRBJ2-5
clone_size: -
v_call: TRBV12-3/TRBV12-4
cdr3_length: 13

cdr3_nt: TGCAGTGCTAGAGATGGGGCGGGGTATGCAGGAAACACCATATATTTT
cdr3_aa: CSARDGAGYAGNTIYF
d_call: -
j_call: TRBJ1-3
clone_size: -
v_call: TRBV20-1
cdr3_length: 16

cdr3_nt: TGTGCCAGCAAAGGACAGGCCAATCAGCCCCAGCATTTT
cdr3_aa: CASKGQANQPQHF
d_call: TRBD1
j_call: TRBJ1-5
clone_size: -
v_call: TRBV25-1
cdr3_length: 13

cdr3_nt: TGTGCCACCAGTGATTTGCCTGGCGGGAGGATCGATGAGCAGTTCTTC
cdr3_aa: CATSDLPGGRIDEQFF
d_call: TRBD2
j_call: TRBJ2-1
clone_size: few
v_call: TRBV24-1
cdr3_length: 16

cdr3_nt: TGTGCCAGCAGCCCCATGGCCCCCCCAGATACGCAGTATTTT
cdr3_aa: CASSPMAPPDTQYF
d_call: -
j_call: TRBJ2-3
clone_size: -
v_call: TRBV7-6
cdr3_length: 14

cdr3_nt: TGTGCCAGCAGCTTACCAACAGGGGGAGAGACCCAGTACTTC
cdr3_aa: CASSLPTGGETQYF
d_call: TRBD1
j_call: TRBJ2-5
clone_size: -
v_call: TRBV5-5
cdr3_length: 14

cdr3_nt: TGTGCCAGCAGAACCACCTCGGATGAGCAGTTCTTC
cdr3_aa: CASRTTSDEQFF
d_call: -
j_call: TRBJ2-1
clone_size: -
v_call: TRBV11-2
cdr3_length: 12

cdr3_nt: TGTGCCAGCAGCTTTACCCGCGAAGGAGAGCAGTTCTTC
cdr3_aa: CASSFTREGEQFF
d_call: -
j_call: TRBJ2-1
clone_size: -
v_call: TRBV5-4
cdr3_length: 13

cdr3_nt: TGTGCCATCAGTTTACATGGGACTGAGACAGCCAAAAACATTCAGTACTTC
cdr3_aa: CAISLHGTETAKNIQYF
d_call: -
j_call: TRBJ2-4
clone_size: -
v_call: TRBV10-3
cdr3_length: 17

cdr3_nt: TGCAGCGTTGAAGGACAGGTCAACACTGAAGCTTTCTTT
cdr3_aa: CSVEGQVNTEAFF
d_call: -
j_call: TRBJ1-1
clone_size: few
v_call: TRBV29-1
cdr3_length: 13

cdr3_nt: TGTGCCAGCAGCCTCATTTCAGATACGCAGTATTTT
cdr3_aa: CASSLISDTQYF
d_call: -
j_call: TRBJ2-3
clone_size: few
v_call: TRBV12-3/TRBV12-4
cdr3_length: 12

cdr3_nt: TGCGCCAGCAGCTTGAATCCCGCAAGCTCCTACAATGAGCAGTTCTTC
cdr3_aa: CASSLNPASSYNEQFF
d_call: -
j_call: TRBJ2-1
clone_size: -
v_call: TRBV5-1
cdr3_length: 16

cdr3_nt: TGCGCCAGCAGCCAAATGGCCACAGGGCCACAGCCCCAGCATTTT
cdr3_aa: CASSQMATGPQPQHF
d_call: -
j_call: TRBJ1-5
clone_size: -
v_call: TRBV4-1
cdr3_length: 15

cdr3_nt: TGCAGTGCCCGGGGGCGCAGCTATGGCTACACCTTC
cdr3_aa: CSARGRSYGYTF
d_call: -
j_call: TRBJ1-2
clone_size: -
v_call: TRBV20-1
cdr3_length: 12

cdr3_nt: TGCGCCAGCAGCTTGGAATTCGCCGTACTAGGCTATGGCTACACCTTC
cdr3_aa: CASSLEFAVLGYGYTF
d_call: -
j_call: TRBJ1-2
clone_size: -
v_call: TRBV5-1
cdr3_length: 16

cdr3_nt: TGTGCCAGCACCAGCGGGAGGAGGACAGATACGCAGTATTTT
cdr3_aa: CASTSGRRTDTQYF
d_call: TRBD2
j_call: TRBJ2-3
clone_size: -
v_call: TRBV6-1
cdr3_length: 14

cdr3_nt: TGCGCCAGCAGCTTGGCCCCAGGTGCCACTGAAGCTTTCTTT
cdr3_aa: CASSLAPGATEAFF
d_call: -
j_call: TRBJ1-1
clone_size: -
v_call: TRBV5-1
cdr3_length: 14

cdr3_nt: TGTGCCAGCAGCCATCCCAAGACAGGGACTAATGAAAAACTGTTTTTT
cdr3_aa: CASSHPKTGTNEKLFF
d_call: TRBD1
j_call: TRBJ1-4
clone_size: once
v_call: TRBV28
cdr3_length: 16

cdr3_nt: TGTGCCAGCAGCCTACTACTAGAGGGTGAGCAGTTCTTC
cdr3_aa: CASSLLLEGEQFF
d_call: -
j_call: TRBJ2-1
clone_size: -
v_call: TRBV12-3/TRBV12-4
cdr3_length: 13

cdr3_nt: TGTGCCAGCAGCGCCTCGGACTCAACCCCAGTTGAAAAACTGTTTTTT
cdr3_aa: CASSASDSTPVEKLFF
d_call: -
j_call: TRBJ1-4
clone_size: -
v_call: TRBV11-3
cdr3_length: 16

cdr3_nt: TGTGCCAGCAGTGCGACGGGACAGCGCAATGAGCAGTTCTTC
cdr3_aa: CASSATGQRNEQFF
d_call: TRBD1
j_call: TRBJ2-1
clone_size: -
v_call: TRBV6-1
cdr3_length: 14

cdr3_nt: TGTGCCAGCTGGTGGGGGGCGAGCACCGGGGAGCTGTTTTTT
cdr3_aa: CASWWGASTGELFF
d_call: -
j_call: TRBJ2-2
clone_size: once
v_call: TRBV5-6
cdr3_length: 14

cdr3_nt: TGTGCCACCAGCAGAGATCTAGAGGGCGAGCAGTACTTC
cdr3_aa: CATSRDLEGEQYF
d_call: -
j_call: TRBJ2-7
clone_size: once
v_call: TRBV15
cdr3_length: 13

cdr3_nt: TGTGCCAGCAGTTTGCGCGGGGGCTACAATGAGCAGTTCTTC
cdr3_aa: CASSLRGGYNEQFF
d_call: TRBD2
j_call: TRBJ2-1
clone_size: -
v_call: TRBV12-3/TRBV12-4
cdr3_length: 14

cdr3_nt: TGCAGCGTTGCCGGTAGGACTAGCGGGGATCAAGAGACCCAGTACTTC
cdr3_aa: CSVAGRTSGDQETQYF
d_call: TRBD2
j_call: TRBJ2-5
clone_size: -
v_call: TRBV29-1
cdr3_length: 16

cdr3_nt: TGTGCCAGCAGTTTACAGGGGGCGTATGGCTACACCTTC
cdr3_aa: CASSLQGAYGYTF
d_call: TRBD1
j_call: TRBJ1-2
clone_size: -
v_call: TRBV12-3/TRBV12-4
cdr3_length: 13

cdr3_nt: TGTGCCAGCAGTTTACGCTCCTTCTCCAATGAGCAGTTCTTC
cdr3_aa: CASSLRSFSNEQFF
d_call: -
j_call: TRBJ2-1
clone_size: few
v_call: TRBV28
cdr3_length: 14

cdr3_nt: TGCAGTGCTTCCCGAGGGTTCCTAGCGGGAGTGGGCACCGGGGAGCTGTTTTTT
cdr3_aa: CSASRGFLAGVGTGELFF
d_call: TRBD2
j_call: TRBJ2-2
clone_size: once
v_call: TRBV20-1
cdr3_length: 18

cdr3_nt: TGTGCCAGCAGTAAATTGGACAGGGGACACGAGCAGTACTTC
cdr3_aa: CASSKLDRGHEQYF
d_call: TRBD1
j_call: TRBJ2-7
clone_size: few
v_call: TRBV6-1
cdr3_length: 14

cdr3_nt: TGTGCCACCAGCAAGAAGGGGCCTGAAGCTTTCTTT
cdr3_aa: CATSKKGPEAFF
d_call: -
j_call: TRBJ1-1
clone_size: few
v_call: TRBV15
cdr3_length: 12

cdr3_nt: TGCAGTGCTAAAACCGGGACGACAGGCCATGAGCAGTTCTTC
cdr3_aa: CSAKTGTTGHEQFF
d_call: -
j_call: TRBJ2-1
clone_size: many
v_call: TRBV20-1
cdr3_length: 14

cdr3_nt: TGCAGCGTTGAGGCCAAGGCCTACGAGCAGTACTTC
cdr3_aa: CSVEAKAYEQYF
d_call: -
j_call: TRBJ2-7
clone_size: -
v_call: TRBV29-1
cdr3_length: 12

cdr3_nt: TGTGCCAGCAGCCAATTAGGGGACGGGCTGTGGGCTAACTATGGCTACACCTTC
cdr3_aa: CASSQLGDGLWANYGYTF
d_call: -
j_call: TRBJ1-2
clone_size: -
v_call: TRBV16
cdr3_length: 18

cdr3_nt: TGCAGCGTTGACCGGGCGGGAGGGACCGATACGCAGTATTTT
cdr3_aa: CSVDRAGGTDTQYF
d_call: TRBD2
j_call: TRBJ2-3
clone_size: -
v_call: TRBV29-1
cdr3_length: 14

cdr3_nt: TGTGCCAGCAGTCCAGATAGCGGGAGCCCCTACAATGAGCAGTTCTTC
cdr3_aa: CASSPDSGSPYNEQFF
d_call: TRBD2
j_call: TRBJ2-1
clone_size: few
v_call: TRBV6-1
cdr3_length: 16

cdr3_nt: TGTGCCATCAATACAGGGGGCGGCTATGGCTACACCTTC
cdr3_aa: CAINTGGGYGYTF
d_call: TRBD1
j_call: TRBJ1-2
clone_size: -
v_call: TRBV10-3
cdr3_length: 13